The rows below give T cell receptor beta chains drawn from one sample of a study of cytomegalovirus exposure and HLA in healthy donors. TCRdb's copy holds only in-frame clones and misses some; the assay was immunoSEQ multiplex PCR. Seen here are about 85,000 clones, around 69% observed once, and the top ten hold 3.9%. Sequencing used PBMCs. The receptors come from a man younger than 40 in good health and CMV-seronegative. Each CDR3 is given with its conserved first and last residue. The D gene is left open where the match is weak. A clone size is listed for some rows: how often the clone was seen (once, few, many), or a class if it is expanded.

V gene,clone size,J gene,D gene,CDR3 length,CDR3 protein,CDR3 DNA
TRBV5-6,-,TRBJ2-7,-,14,CASNLARGAYEQYF,TGTGCCAGCAACTTGGCTAGAGGAGCCTACGAGCAGTACTTC
TRBV28,-,TRBJ2-7,TRBD1,15,CASSFSGTGNYEQYF,TGTGCCAGCAGTTTTTCCGGGACAGGGAACTACGAGCAGTACTTC
TRBV10-2,few,TRBJ1-4,-,16,CASMLATGGTNEKLFF,TGCGCCAGCATGTTAGCGACGGGGGGAACTAATGAAAAACTGTTTTTT
TRBV5-8,-,TRBJ1-5,-,15,CASSPPGGASQPQHF,TGTGCCAGCAGCCCGCCGGGTGGGGCAAGTCAGCCCCAGCATTTT
TRBV7-3,-,TRBJ1-1,TRBD1,16,CASSTQGGLLNTEAFF,TGTGCCAGCAGCACCCAGGGGGGCCTATTGAACACTGAAGCTTTCTTT
TRBV5-1,-,TRBJ2-1,TRBD2,15,CASSLGGGGYNEQFF,TGCGCCAGCAGCTTGGGCGGGGGGGGGTACAATGAGCAGTTCTTC
TRBV7-8,-,TRBJ2-7,TRBD2,16,CASSLRTSGSAYEQYF,TGTGCCAGCAGCCTTCGGACTAGCGGGAGTGCCTACGAGCAGTACTTC
TRBV5-1,-,TRBJ2-7,-,15,CASSLAGGSPREQYF,TGCGCCAGCAGCTTGGCTGGGGGGTCTCCCCGCGAGCAGTACTTC
TRBV9,-,TRBJ1-4,TRBD1,16,CASSAGQGVMSGKLFF,TGTGCCAGCAGCGCCGGACAGGGAGTTATGTCGGGAAAACTGTTTTTT
TRBV10-3,-,TRBJ1-1,TRBD1,14,CAIRTGVGNTEAFF,TGTGCCATCAGGACAGGGGTAGGGAACACTGAAGCTTTCTTT
TRBV6-5,-,TRBJ2-3,TRBD2,15,CASRPQRGDTDTQYF,TGTGCCAGCAGACCCCAGCGGGGGGACACAGATACGCAGTATTTT
TRBV11-2,-,TRBJ1-1,TRBD1,18,CASSLGYLNRGPNTEAFF,TGTGCCAGCAGCTTGGGATATTTAAACAGGGGACCAAACACTGAAGCTTTCTTT
TRBV10-3,-,TRBJ1-2,-,13,CAIGGLANYGYTF,TGTGCCATCGGTGGGTTAGCTAACTATGGCTACACCTTC
TRBV7-2,-,TRBJ2-2,-,15,CASSYLGGDTGELFF,TGTGCCAGCAGCTACCTGGGGGGTGACACCGGGGAGCTGTTTTTT
TRBV27,-,TRBJ2-1,-,15,CASSLQGSSYNEQFF,TGTGCCAGCAGTTTACAGGGGAGCTCCTACAATGAGCAGTTCTTC
TRBV18,-,TRBJ1-5,TRBD1,16,CASSPPGQNSNQPQHF,TGTGCCAGCTCACCACCGGGACAGAATAGCAATCAGCCCCAGCATTTT
TRBV9,-,TRBJ1-1,TRBD1,13,CASSVGGQGEAFF,TGTGCCAGCAGCGTAGGGGGACAGGGTGAAGCTTTCTTT
TRBV15,-,TRBJ1-4,TRBD1,14,CATSREQGVGKLFF,TGTGCCACCAGCAGAGAACAGGGGGTGGGAAAACTGTTTTTT